The rows below give T cell receptor beta chains drawn from one sample of a study of PD-1 blockade in classical Hodgkin lymphoma. Clones were sequenced by immunoSEQ multiplex PCR, and TCRdb holds only the in-frame ones, with some missing. The sample holds roughly 50,000 clones, roughly nine tenths seen once. This specimen was peripheral blood mononuclear cells (PBMCs), taken before the fourth cycle of nivolumab. These receptors came from a human donor with classical Hodgkin lymphoma. CDR3s include the opening cysteine and the closing phenylalanine or tryptophan. Fields, in order: V gene, J gene, clone size, D gene, CDR3 protein, CDR3 DNA. The D gene is left open where the match is weak. Not all rows give a size; the values are once, few, many and, for expanded clones, a class.

v_gene: TRBV4-1
j_gene: TRBJ2-1
abundance: medium-sized
d_gene: TRBD2
CDR3aa: CASSQGTSNEQFF
CDR3nt: TGCGCCAGCAGCCAAGGGACTAGCAATGAGCAGTTCTTC

v_gene: TRBV7-9
j_gene: TRBJ2-3
abundance: NA
d_gene: NA
CDR3aa: CASSLPAGRGLGADTQYF
CDR3nt: TGTGCCAGCAGCTTACCGGCCGGGCGGGGGCTCGGAGCAGATACGCAGTATTTT

v_gene: TRBV4-3
j_gene: TRBJ1-2
abundance: NA
d_gene: NA
CDR3aa: CASSHVKGSDRGYTF
CDR3nt: TGCGCCAGCAGCCACGTTAAGGGCTCCGATCGTGGCTACACCTTC

v_gene: TRBV7-3
j_gene: TRBJ2-1
abundance: NA
d_gene: TRBD2
CDR3aa: CASSLGGVGYNEQFF
CDR3nt: TGTGCCAGCAGCTTAGGGGGGGTTGGCTACAATGAGCAGTTCTTC

v_gene: TRBV29-1
j_gene: TRBJ2-3
abundance: NA
d_gene: TRBD1
CDR3aa: CSVEPAGGRKDTQYF
CDR3nt: TGCAGCGTTGAACCGGCAGGGGGCCGGAAAGATACGCAGTATTTT

v_gene: TRBV28
j_gene: TRBJ2-5
abundance: NA
d_gene: TRBD2
CDR3aa: CASRRPSGGEETQYF
CDR3nt: TGTGCCAGCAGGCGGCCTAGCGGGGGCGAAGAGACCCAGTACTTC

v_gene: TRBV10-2
j_gene: TRBJ2-1
abundance: NA
d_gene: TRBD2
CDR3aa: CASSESTSGSMGNEQFF
CDR3nt: TGCGCCAGCAGTGAGTCGACTAGCGGGAGTATGGGCAATGAGCAGTTCTTC

v_gene: TRBV7-8
j_gene: TRBJ1-1
abundance: NA
d_gene: NA
CDR3aa: CASSQMGVNTEAFF
CDR3nt: TGTGCCAGCAGTCAAATGGGTGTAAACACTGAAGCTTTCTTT

v_gene: TRBV27
j_gene: TRBJ2-3
abundance: NA
d_gene: TRBD2
CDR3aa: CASSSGGPPTDTQYF
CDR3nt: TGTGCCAGCAGTTCGGGGGGTCCCCCCACAGATACGCAGTATTTT

v_gene: TRBV9
j_gene: TRBJ2-3
abundance: NA
d_gene: TRBD1
CDR3aa: CASSVEGTGLFTDTQYF
CDR3nt: TGTGCCAGCAGCGTAGAGGGGACAGGGTTGTTCACAGATACGCAGTATTTT

v_gene: TRBV6-1
j_gene: TRBJ2-2
abundance: NA
d_gene: TRBD2
CDR3aa: CASSGLAGHTGELFF
CDR3nt: TGTGCCAGCAGTGGGCTAGCGGGACACACCGGGGAGCTGTTTTTT

v_gene: TRBV19
j_gene: TRBJ2-7
abundance: NA
d_gene: NA
CDR3aa: CASRNSYEQYF
CDR3nt: TGTGCCAGTAGAAACAGCTACGAGCAGTACTTC

v_gene: TRBV28
j_gene: TRBJ2-1
abundance: NA
d_gene: TRBD2
CDR3aa: CASGAPGSGSPGEQFF
CDR3nt: TGTGCCTCCGGGGCCCCAGGTAGCGGGAGTCCCGGTGAGCAGTTCTTC

v_gene: TRBV5-1
j_gene: TRBJ1-3
abundance: NA
d_gene: NA
CDR3aa: CASSGGDTGNTIYF
CDR3nt: TGCGCCAGCAGCGGGGGGGACACTGGAAACACCATATATTTT

v_gene: TRBV7-2
j_gene: TRBJ1-2
abundance: NA
d_gene: NA
CDR3aa: CASSLPPGGYTF
CDR3nt: TGTGCCAGCAGCTTACCGCCAGGGGGCTACACCTTC

v_gene: TRBV5-8
j_gene: TRBJ2-2
abundance: NA
d_gene: TRBD2
CDR3aa: CASSYLAGTGELFF
CDR3nt: TGTGCCAGCAGCTACCTAGCGGGGACCGGGGAGCTGTTTTTT

v_gene: TRBV2
j_gene: TRBJ2-1
abundance: NA
d_gene: NA
CDR3aa: CASRPETGMKKFF
CDR3nt: TGTGCCAGCAGGCCGGAAACAGGGATGAAAAAGTTCTTC

v_gene: TRBV18
j_gene: TRBJ2-1
abundance: NA
d_gene: TRBD2
CDR3aa: CASVGTRGANEQFF
CDR3nt: TGTGCCAGTGTCGGGACTAGAGGGGCCAATGAGCAGTTCTTC

v_gene: TRBV7-4
j_gene: TRBJ1-6
abundance: NA
d_gene: NA
CDR3aa: CASSFFNRDSPLHF
CDR3nt: TGTGCCAGCAGCTTTTTTAACCGGGATTCACCCCTCCACTTT

v_gene: TRBV6-1
j_gene: TRBJ1-2
abundance: NA
d_gene: NA
CDR3aa: CASSEAGGLYGYTF
CDR3nt: TGTGCCAGCAGTGAAGCTGGAGGTCTCTATGGCTACACCTTC

v_gene: TRBV5-1
j_gene: TRBJ2-3
abundance: NA
d_gene: NA
CDR3aa: CASSGAAGAYF
CDR3nt: TGCGCCAGCAGCGGCGCGGCGGGGGCGTATTTT

v_gene: TRBV19
j_gene: TRBJ1-5
abundance: NA
d_gene: NA
CDR3aa: CASSIKQITTPQHF
CDR3nt: TGTGCCAGTAGTATTAAGCAGATTACTACGCCCCAGCATTTT

v_gene: TRBV18
j_gene: TRBJ2-3
abundance: once
d_gene: TRBD1
CDR3aa: CASSPVGTGLTDTQYF
CDR3nt: TGTGCCAGCTCACCAGTGGGGACAGGGTTGACAGATACGCAGTATTTT

v_gene: TRBV27
j_gene: TRBJ1-1
abundance: NA
d_gene: NA
CDR3aa: CASSLRRLNTEAFF
CDR3nt: TGTGCCAGCAGTTTAAGGCGGCTGAACACTGAAGCTTTCTTT

v_gene: TRBV6-1
j_gene: TRBJ1-2
abundance: NA
d_gene: TRBD1
CDR3aa: CASSEGRGRVNYGYTF
CDR3nt: TGTGCCAGCAGTGAAGGAAGGGGGCGCGTCAACTATGGCTACACCTTC

v_gene: TRBV6-5
j_gene: TRBJ2-2
abundance: NA
d_gene: NA
CDR3aa: CASSYSKFFGELFF
CDR3nt: TGTGCCAGCAGTTACTCGAAGTTTTTCGGGGAGCTGTTTTTT

v_gene: TRBV10-3
j_gene: TRBJ1-4
abundance: NA
d_gene: NA
CDR3aa: CAITPNSNEKLFF
CDR3nt: TGTGCCATCACCCCGAACAGTAATGAAAAACTGTTTTTT

v_gene: TRBV5-1
j_gene: TRBJ1-1
abundance: NA
d_gene: NA
CDR3aa: CASSERDTAFF
CDR3nt: TGCGCCAGCAGCGAGCGCGATACGGCTTTCTTT

v_gene: TRBV10-1
j_gene: TRBJ2-4
abundance: NA
d_gene: NA
CDR3aa: CASSETEDRRSAKNIQYF
CDR3nt: TGCGCCAGCAGTGAGACCGAGGACAGACGCTCAGCCAAAAACATTCAGTACTTC

v_gene: TRBV6-1
j_gene: TRBJ2-3
abundance: NA
d_gene: TRBD1
CDR3aa: CASSEGDRAGTQYF
CDR3nt: TGTGCCAGCAGTGAAGGGGACAGGGCGGGAACGCAGTATTTT

v_gene: TRBV28
j_gene: TRBJ1-4
abundance: NA
d_gene: TRBD1
CDR3aa: CATQGQGVGANEKLFF
CDR3nt: TGTGCCACCCAGGGGCAGGGGGTAGGTGCTAATGAAAAACTGTTTTTT

v_gene: TRBV2
j_gene: TRBJ1-3
abundance: NA
d_gene: NA
CDR3aa: CASSPDASSGNTIYF
CDR3nt: TGTGCCAGCAGCCCAGACGCCAGCTCTGGAAACACCATATATTTT

v_gene: TRBV7-2
j_gene: TRBJ1-2
abundance: NA
d_gene: NA
CDR3aa: CASTPGGADYGYTF
CDR3nt: TGTGCCAGCACCCCTGGGGGGGCAGATTATGGCTACACCTTC

v_gene: TRBV7-8
j_gene: TRBJ2-1
abundance: few
d_gene: NA
CDR3aa: CASSSRGRSDGQFF
CDR3nt: TGTGCCAGCAGCTCCAGGGGCCGCAGCGATGGGCAGTTCTTC

v_gene: TRBV27
j_gene: TRBJ2-7
abundance: NA
d_gene: NA
CDR3aa: CASRSGFEQYF
CDR3nt: TGTGCCAGCAGATCCGGTTTCGAGCAGTACTTC

v_gene: TRBV19
j_gene: TRBJ1-5
abundance: NA
d_gene: NA
CDR3aa: CASRYPQDSPNQPQHF
CDR3nt: TGTGCCAGTAGGTATCCTCAGGACAGCCCCAATCAGCCCCAGCATTTT

v_gene: TRBV10-3
j_gene: TRBJ1-5
abundance: NA
d_gene: NA
CDR3aa: CAISELGYNQPQHF
CDR3nt: TGTGCCATCAGTGAATTAGGGTACAATCAGCCCCAGCATTTT

v_gene: TRBV18
j_gene: TRBJ2-3
abundance: NA
d_gene: NA
CDR3aa: CASSPFSGDTQYF
CDR3nt: TGTGCCAGCTCACCCTTCTCAGGGGATACGCAGTATTTT

v_gene: TRBV11-3
j_gene: TRBJ2-1
abundance: NA
d_gene: NA
CDR3aa: CASSLGPSSYNEQFF
CDR3nt: TGTGCCAGCAGCTTGGGGCCTTCCTCCTACAATGAGCAGTTCTTC

v_gene: TRBV27
j_gene: TRBJ2-7
abundance: NA
d_gene: NA
CDR3aa: CASSVTSPPLGEQYF
CDR3nt: TGTGCCAGCAGTGTTACTAGCCCCCCTCTGGGGGAGCAGTACTTC

v_gene: TRBV5-1
j_gene: TRBJ2-1
abundance: NA
d_gene: NA
CDR3aa: CASSLTPGLDEQFF
CDR3nt: TGCGCCAGCAGCTTGACCCCGGGACTCGATGAGCAGTTCTTC